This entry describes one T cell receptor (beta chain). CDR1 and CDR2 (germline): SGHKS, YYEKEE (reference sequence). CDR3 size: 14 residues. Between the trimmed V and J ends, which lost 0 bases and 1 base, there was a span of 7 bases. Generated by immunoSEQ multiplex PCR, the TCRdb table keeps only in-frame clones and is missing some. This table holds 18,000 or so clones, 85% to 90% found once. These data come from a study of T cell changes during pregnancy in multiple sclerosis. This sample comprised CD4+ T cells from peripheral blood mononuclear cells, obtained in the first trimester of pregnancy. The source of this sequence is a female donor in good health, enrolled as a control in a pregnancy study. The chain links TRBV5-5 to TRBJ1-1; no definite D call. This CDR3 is CASSLDGWNTEAFF. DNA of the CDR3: TGTGCCAGCAGCTTGGACGGTTGGAACACTGAAGCTTTCTTT.